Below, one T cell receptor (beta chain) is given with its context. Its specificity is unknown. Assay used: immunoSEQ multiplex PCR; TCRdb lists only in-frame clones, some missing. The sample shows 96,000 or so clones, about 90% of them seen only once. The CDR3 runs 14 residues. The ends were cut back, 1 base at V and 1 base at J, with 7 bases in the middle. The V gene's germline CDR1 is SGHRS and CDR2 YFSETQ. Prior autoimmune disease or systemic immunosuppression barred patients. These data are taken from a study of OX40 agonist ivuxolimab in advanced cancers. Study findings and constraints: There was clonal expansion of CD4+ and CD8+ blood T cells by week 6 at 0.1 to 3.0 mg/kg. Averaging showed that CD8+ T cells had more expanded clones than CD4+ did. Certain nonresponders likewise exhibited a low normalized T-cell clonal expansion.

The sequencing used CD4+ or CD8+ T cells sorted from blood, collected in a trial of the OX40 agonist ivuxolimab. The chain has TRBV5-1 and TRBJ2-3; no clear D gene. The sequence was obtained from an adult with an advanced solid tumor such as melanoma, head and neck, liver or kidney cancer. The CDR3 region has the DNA TGCGCCAGCAGCTTGAGGCAGGGCACAGATACGCAGTATTTT. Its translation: CASSLRQGTDTQYF.